Below, 29 T cell receptor beta chains from the same sample are listed, as sequenced in a study of T cell responses to AZD1222 COVID-19 vaccine. The table came from immunoSEQ multiplex PCR; TCRdb's copy has only in-frame clones and leaves some out. The sample has under 35,000 clones; approximately 89% are singletons. This specimen consisted of peripheral blood, obtained on day 0 of AZD1222 vaccination. The receptors come from an adult in good health.

The V call is TRBV7-9, the J call TRBJ1-1; no firm D call. Deletions cut 1 base from V and 0 bases from J, with 9 bases between. The CDR3 contains 15 residues. Germline V lookup: CDR1 SEHNR, CDR2 FQNEAQ (reference sequence). This CDR3 is CASSLGVGMNTEAFF. CDR3 bases: TGTGCCAGCAGCTTAGGGGTGGGAATGAACACTGAAGCTTTCTTT.

This clone was counted between two and nine times. This chain uses TRBV3-1 (or the pseudogene TRBV3-2) with TRBJ1-2; D gene unclear. This CDR3 comprises 16 residues. Deletions cut 2 bases from V and 2 bases from J, with 15 bases between. Germline V gene sequence: CDR1 LGHDT, CDR2 YNNKEL (reference sequence). The CDR3 DNA is TGTGCCAGCAGCCAATTGTTAAGTAAACAGAACTATGGCTACACCTTC. It codes for CASSQLLSKQNYGYTF.

In this sample, this clone turned up a few times. This chain joins TRBV10-1 and TRBJ1-1; 7 bases align to TRBD1. Germline V gene data show CDR1 as WNHNN and CDR2 as SYGVQD (reference sequence). Germline trimming cut 2 bases from V and 5 bases from J; bases unmatched to any gene: 5. This CDR3 has 14 amino acids. The CDR3 reads CASSEPGQNTEAFF. CDR3 DNA sequence: TGCGCCAGCAGTGAGCCGGGACAGAATACTGAAGCTTTCTTT.

The chain has TRBV5-1 and TRBJ1-4, with D perhaps matching TRBD1 (6 bases). Trimming cost V 0 bases and J 5 bases, with 14 bases left between them. CDR1 SGHRS and CDR2 YFSETQ come from the germline V gene. This CDR3 is built from 16 residues. CDR3 sequence (DNA): TGCGCCAGCAGCTTGGGGTCCGACAGGCCGAATGAAAAACTGTTTTTT. Protein sequence: CASSLGSDRPNEKLFF. The whole variable domain, remainder taken from reference TRBV5-1 and TRBJ1-4, is KAGVTQTPRYLIKTRGQQVTLSCSPISGHRSVSWYQQTPGQGLQFLFEYFSETQRNKGNFPGRFSGRQFSNSRSEMNVSTLELGDSALYLCASSLGSDRPNEKLFFGSGTQLSVL.

The rearrangement joins TRBV5-1 to TRBJ2-1, with 12 bases fitting TRBD2. V lost 0 bases, J lost 8 bases, and 3 bases stayed unmatched. Germline CDR1 SGHRS, CDR2 YFSETQ. This CDR3 is 15 amino acids long. This chain's CDR3 is CASSLGLAGVDEQFF. DNA for the CDR3: TGCGCCAGCAGCTTGGGACTAGCGGGGGTGGATGAGCAGTTCTTC.

The genes are TRBV7-2 and TRBJ1-5; D not resolved. The CDR3 is made up of 14 amino acids. With 2 bases removed from V and 5 bases from J, the gap between germline ends came to 10 bases. Looked up from germline, CDR1 is SGHTA and CDR2 is FQGNSA. CDR3 sequence: CASSLRRGDQPQHF. CDR3 nucleotides: TGTGCCAGCAGCTTACGGAGAGGAGATCAGCCCCAGCATTTT.

The chain joins TRBV12-3 or TRBV12-4 to TRBJ1-1; D perhaps matches TRBD1 (5 bases). The CDR3 length is 13 residues. V was trimmed by 3 bases and J by 1 base, leaving 6 bases between them. CDR3 nucleotide sequence: TGTGCCAGCAGTTTCCAGGGGAACACTGAAGCTTTCTTT. This encodes CASSFQGNTEAFF.

CDR3 nucleotide sequence: TGTGCCACCAGTGAAAGGACAGGGGACTATGGCTACACCTTC. Protein sequence: CATSERTGDYGYTF. The chain recombines TRBV24-1 with TRBJ1-2; 9 nucleotides match TRBD1. This CDR3 has 14 amino acids. The ends lost 4 bases at V and 3 bases at J; junction bases unmatched: 2. CDR1 KGHDR and CDR2 SFDVKD come from the germline V gene.

This clone has just a few counts. The chain uses TRBV5-4 and TRBJ1-1; D may be TRBD1 (6 bases). CDR3 length equals 14 residues. V was trimmed by 3 bases and J by 9 bases, leaving 18 bases between them. The germline gives CDR1 SGHNT, CDR2 YYREEE (reference sequence). The CDR3 nucleotides read TGTGCCAGCAGCTCGGACGGAAGGGGGTTGAAAGCTTTCTTT. Amino acids: CASSSDGRGLKAFF.

V usage is TRBV13 and J usage is TRBJ1-2; the D gene is possibly TRBD1 (6 bases). The CDR3 has 15 amino acids. Germline-derived CDR1 and CDR2 are PRHDT and FYEKMQ (reference sequence). The ends were cut back, 0 bases at V and 8 bases at J, with 16 bases in the middle. CDR3 coding DNA: TGTGCCAGCAGCTTAGGACAGGGTACGTTGGGCGGCTACACCTTC. Translated: CASSLGQGTLGGYTF.

This chain connects TRBV7-2 to TRBJ1-2, with D perhaps TRBD1 (5 bases). The V gene's germline CDR1 is SGHTA and CDR2 FQGNSA. Deletions cut 1 base from V and 7 bases from J, with 16 bases between. The CDR3 runs to 15 residues. The CDR3 DNA reads TGTGCCAGCAGCTTAGTCCGGGGGGAAGGGTCTGGCTACACCTTC. Protein product: CASSLVRGEGSGYTF.

This sequence joins TRBV7-9 and TRBJ1-4; no definite D call. V lost 1 base and J 7 bases, leaving 10 bases between the germline ends. The CDR3 is made up of 14 amino acids. Germline-derived CDR1 and CDR2 are SEHNR and FQNEAQ (reference sequence). The DNA of the CDR3 is TGTGCCAGCAGCTTAGTATCATCCGCTGAAAAACTGTTTTTT. Its protein product is CASSLVSSAEKLFF.

The chain recombines TRBV3-1 (or the pseudogene TRBV3-2) with TRBJ2-1; D remains ambiguous. This CDR3 contains 16 residues. Germline loops: CDR1 LGHDT, CDR2 YNNKEL (reference sequence). V was clipped by 2 bases and J by 4 bases, with 15 bases between them. The CDR3, as DNA: TGTGCCAGCAGCCAATCGTTCGGGCATACATACAATGAGCAGTTCTTC. Its translation is CASSQSFGHTYNEQFF.

As for this clone: This sample also contains other DNA sequences that code for the same CDR3. V usage is TRBV12-3 or TRBV12-4 and J usage is TRBJ2-7; possibly TRBD1 or TRBD2 for D (5 bases each). V lost 6 bases and J 4 bases, leaving 10 bases between the germline ends. The length of the CDR3 is 12 residues. The CDR3 nucleotides are TGTGCCAGCAGCCGGGGCCGGTACGAGCAGTACTTC. Translation: CASSRGRYEQYF.

This clone showed up just once. The V gene is TRBV7-2, the J gene TRBJ1-6; D is unclear. Trimming stripped 1 base from V and 10 bases from J, with 8 bases between. Germline-derived CDR1 and CDR2 are SGHTA and FQGNSA. CDR3 length: 13 amino acids. The CDR3 loop reads CASSLGVYSPLHF. The CDR3 nucleotides are TGTGCCAGCAGCTTAGGTGTATACTCACCCCTCCACTTT. Drawing the rest from reference TRBV7-2 and TRBJ1-6, the complete variable domain is GAGVSQSPSNKVTEKGKDVELRCDPISGHTALYWYRQSLGQGLEFLIYFQGNSAPDKSGLPSDRFSAERTGGSVSTLTIQRTQQEDSAVYLCASSLGVYSPLHFGNGTRLTVT.

This rearrangement joins TRBV10-3 to TRBJ1-4; D perhaps matches TRBD1 (5 bases). V was trimmed by 6 bases and J by 8 bases, leaving 16 bases between them. There are 14 residues in the CDR3. From germline, CDR1 is ENHRY and CDR2 SYGVKD. CDR3 region: CAISPQGSKEKLFF. In DNA, the CDR3 is TGTGCCATCAGCCCTCAGGGAAGTAAGGAAAAACTGTTTTTT.

The rearrangement links TRBV7-8 to TRBJ1-6; D is ambiguous. Per germline, CDR1 SGHVS and CDR2 FQNEAQ. Trimming cost V 5 bases and J 10 bases, with 12 bases left between them. This CDR3 has 13 residues. Written as DNA, the CDR3 is TGTGCCAGCAGCGCGGACCCCGCGTCACCCCTCCACTTT. Translation gives CASSADPASPLHF.

This clone occurred once. The genes are TRBV6-5 and TRBJ2-1; 8 bases align to TRBD2. CDR3 length: 15 residues. V gave up 7 bases and J gave up 10 bases; unmatched junction bases: 15. CDR1 is MNHEY, CDR2 SVGAGI, per germline. CDR3 sequence (DNA): TGTGCCAGCAAGGGAACAGCGGGGGTTTCTGCGGAGCAGTTCTTC. Its protein product is CASKGTAGVSAEQFF.

The chain joins TRBV6-5 to TRBJ2-5; the match to TRBD1 covers 10 bases. This CDR3 has 15 residues. The germline gives CDR1 MNHEY, CDR2 SVGAGI. V lost 5 bases and J lost 1; bases outside the gene matches: 4. The CDR3 DNA reads TGTGCCAGCAGTCAGGACAGGGGGAGCCAAGAGACCCAGTACTTC. This sequence encodes CASSQDRGSQETQYF.

This chain links TRBV3-1 (or the pseudogene TRBV3-2) with TRBJ2-1; TRBD1 is a possible D gene (5 bases). Germline V gene data show CDR1 as LGHDT and CDR2 as YNNKEL (reference sequence). CDR3 length: 13 residues. V lost 1 base and J 7 bases, leaving 8 bases between the germline ends. The DNA of the CDR3 is TGTGCCAGCAGCCAAGCCAGGGCTAATGAGCAGTTCTTC. It is translated as CASSQARANEQFF.

The rearrangement joins TRBV6-5 to TRBJ2-3; D might be TRBD2 (6 bases). Germline V gene sequence: CDR1 MNHEY, CDR2 SVGAGI. CDR3 length: 12 residues. Deletions cut 6 bases from V and 10 bases from J, with 14 bases between. The CDR3 sequence: CASRRDSRSQYF. As DNA, the CDR3 is TGTGCCAGCAGAAGGGACTCCAGATCGCAGTATTTT.

This rearrangement joins TRBV12-3 or TRBV12-4 to TRBJ2-3; D is uncertain. Between the trimmed V and J ends, which lost 3 bases and 2 bases, there was a span of 3 bases. The CDR3 consists of 12 residues. CDR3 in amino acids: CASSFHTDTQYF. CDR3 sequence (DNA): TGTGCCAGCAGTTTCCACACAGATACGCAGTATTTT.

The chain joins TRBV9 to TRBJ2-1; D gene uncertain. The CDR3 runs to 15 residues. Trimming removed 3 bases at V and 1 base at J, with 11 bases between. The germline V gene encodes CDR1 SGDLS and CDR2 YYNGEE. The CDR3 region has the DNA TGTGCCAGCAGCGACACAGTAGGGTCCTACAATGAGCAGTTCTTC. Residues: CASSDTVGSYNEQFF.

The V and J genes are TRBV27 and TRBJ1-2; 11 bases map to TRBD1. CDR1 MNHEY and CDR2 SMNVEV come from the germline V gene (reference sequence). V lost 5 bases, J lost 2 bases, and 4 bases stayed unmatched. The CDR3 runs to 15 residues. Written as DNA, the CDR3 is TGTGCCAGCAGTACACGGACAGGGGGCAACTATGGCTACACCTTC. Encoded protein: CASSTRTGGNYGYTF.

The chain is built from TRBV6-6 and TRBJ1-5, with 7 bases that match TRBD1. The V segment lost 7 bases and the J segment 6 bases; nucleotides outside the gene matches: 3. CDR1 is MNHNY, CDR2 SVGAGI, per germline (reference sequence). The CDR3 has 12 residues. CDR3: CASTPGGQPQHF. CDR3 bases: TGTGCCAGCACCCCAGGGGGTCAGCCCCAGCATTTT.

This clone was detected once. The chain couples TRBV24-1 to TRBJ2-3; 7 nucleotides match TRBD1. There are 15 residues in the CDR3. V lost 5 bases and J lost 2; bases outside the gene matches: 6. Looked up from germline, CDR1 is KGHDR and CDR2 is SFDVKD. The DNA for the CDR3 is TGTGCCACCAGTGTGAGGACAGGCCTCACAGATACGCAGTATTTT. Encoded protein: CATSVRTGLTDTQYF.

The chain combines TRBV3-1 (or the pseudogene TRBV3-2) with TRBJ2-1; 12 positions match TRBD2. The CDR3 runs to 15 residues. The germline CDR1 and CDR2 sequences are LGHDT and YNNKEL (reference sequence). V was pared by 1 base and J by 6 bases, with 1 base of the junction left unmatched. The CDR3 nucleotides read TGTGCCAGCAGCCAAGGACTAGCGGGGGCCAATGAGCAGTTCTTC. Translating gives CASSQGLAGANEQFF.

V and J are TRBV6-5 and TRBJ1-2, with TRBD1 matching over 7 bases. The CDR3 covers 16 residues. V lost 4 bases to trimming and J lost 4 bases; unmatched junction nucleotides: 12. Germline CDR1 is MNHEY and CDR2 is SVGAGI. The CDR3 spells CASSLGTAIIPYGYTF. The CDR3 DNA sequence: TGTGCCAGCAGTTTAGGGACAGCCATTATACCCTATGGCTACACCTTC.

The chain is built from TRBV4-1 and TRBJ1-2, with 12 bases lining up with TRBD1. V lost 5 bases, J lost 0 bases, and 16 bases stayed unmatched. CDR3 size: 20 residues. Germline V gene data show CDR1 as MGHRA and CDR2 as YSYEKL. The CDR3 is CASSARVFPGTGGSNYGYTF. CDR3 DNA: TGCGCCAGCAGCGCAAGAGTGTTTCCCGGGACAGGGGGCTCTAACTATGGCTACACCTTC.